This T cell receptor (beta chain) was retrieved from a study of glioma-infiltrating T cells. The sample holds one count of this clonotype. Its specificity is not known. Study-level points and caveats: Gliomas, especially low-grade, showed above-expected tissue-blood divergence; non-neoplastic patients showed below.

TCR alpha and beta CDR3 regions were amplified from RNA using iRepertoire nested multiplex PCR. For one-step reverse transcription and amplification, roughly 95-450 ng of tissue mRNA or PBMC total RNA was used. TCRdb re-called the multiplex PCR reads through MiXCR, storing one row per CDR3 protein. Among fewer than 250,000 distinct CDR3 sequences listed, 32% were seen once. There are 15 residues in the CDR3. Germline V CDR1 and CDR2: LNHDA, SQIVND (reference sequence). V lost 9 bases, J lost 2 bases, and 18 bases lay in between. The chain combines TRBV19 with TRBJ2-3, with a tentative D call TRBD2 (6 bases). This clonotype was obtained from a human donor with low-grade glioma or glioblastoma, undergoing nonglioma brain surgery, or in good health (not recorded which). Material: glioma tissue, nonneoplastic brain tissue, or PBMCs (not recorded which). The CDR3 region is CASPLTRIVTDTQYF. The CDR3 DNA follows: TGTGCCAGCCCATTGACTAGAATCGTCACAGATACGCAGTATTTT.